This T cell receptor (beta chain) was obtained from a study of PD-1 blockade in classical Hodgkin lymphoma (dated by TCRdb to the early 2020s). Regarding the complete study: Nivolumab dosing was 3 mg/kg intravenously every 2 weeks, continuing until either disease progression or unacceptable toxicity. The study used TCR beta sequencing and CyTOF to define a peripheral blood immune signature of response to PD-1 blockade in classical Hodgkin lymphoma. The research as a whole found: Diversity was lower in patients who began nivolumab less than 1 year after ASCT, so these patients were left out of later analyses to avoid confounding by immune reconstitution. Only a single clinical trial cohort was studied, and what caused the repertoire differences, possibly disease activity or prior therapy, remained undefined. By C4D1, a significant rise was seen in CD4+ TCR diversity but not in CD8+ TCR diversity (p=0.0027 vs p=0.16), and the rise was most apparent among complete responders (p=0.02). Among trial patients, those achieving complete response had baseline diversity similar to that of newly diagnosed patients, while diversity was significantly lower in partial responders and progressors. Baseline TCR diversity was reported to be lower in newly diagnosed patients than in healthy donors, and even lower in relapsed/refractory patients.

A distance of 19 bases separates the germline ends of V and J, which lose 0 bases and 4 bases respectively. Sequences SGHRS (CDR1) and YFSETQ (CDR2) are obtained from the germline V gene. The CDR3 holds 17 amino acids from the cysteine to the phenylalanine. The only DNA kept is the CDR3, 51 bases in frame from the first base. The Qiagen DNeasy kit was used to extract genomic DNA both from unsorted PBMCs and from the negatively selected CD4+ and CD8+ fractions. TCR beta CDR3 regions were subjected to amplification by immunoSEQ multiplex PCR with primers that anneal to V and J segments. A synthetic immune receptor repertoire was used to minimize amplification bias, and remaining bias was computationally removed after sequencing. Per the original workflow: Custom Python scripts were used to quantify repertoire diversity as the Shannon entropy index. Unsorted, CD4+ and CD8+ repertoires were analyzed separately, except in combined analyses where CD4+ and CD8+ sequences were merged in silico. Clonal expansion was defined as at least a 2-fold frequency increase after treatment relative to C1D1, with a pseudocount of 0.5 for undetected baseline clones. Singleton clones were defined as clones with 0 or 1 copy at C1D1, and non-singleton clones were defined as clones with 2 or more copies. Clones expanded in unsorted samples were assigned a CD4+, CD8+ or unknown annotation through matching of protein sequences in sorted samples from the same patient. Wilcoxon tests on paired samples were used to test changes in diversity from C1D1 to C4D1. TCRdb re-hosts the immuneACCESS table, in-frame sequences only. Its copies lack some clones; in the studies checked, an unresolved V gene accounts for under half of them, and the cause for the rest is not known. The V and J calls and clone size were taken over from that table, and D and trimming were inferred from the DNA. The sample records roughly 15,000 clones, roughly 80% of which are singletons. Clones ranked in the top ten supply approximately 25% of the sample.

This sample's time point label indicates: cycle 1 day 1 (C1D1), immediately before nivolumab initiation. Every trial patient had relapsed after autologous stem cell transplantation, and cohorts A, B and C differed in prior brentuximab vedotin exposure. The trial cohort was composed of 56 patients with relapsed/refractory classical Hodgkin lymphoma, for whom complete response, partial response or progressive disease was recorded as best overall response. Trial patients were treated with single-agent nivolumab in the multi-cohort phase II CheckMate 205 trial. An independent review committee assessed best overall response by applying the 2007 International Working Group response criteria. Trial PBMCs were collected immediately before nivolumab initiation (C1D1) and during therapy at cycle 2 day 1 and cycle 4 day 1. Peripheral blood was collected in 8 mL Vacutainer Cell Preparation Tubes, from which PBMCs were isolated by centrifugation and then cryopreserved.

Turning to this clone: Its antigen remains unidentified. Per-base quality was not reported, and no clone a single base away is much larger than it.

Sequenced here: peripheral blood mononuclear cells (PBMCs), sampled at baseline. The TCR sequence derives from a human donor with classical Hodgkin lymphoma. The chain was built from TRBV5-1 and TRBJ1-1, with no reliable assignment of the D segment. The sequenced DNA: TGCGCCAGCAGCTTGGGACAAATTAATCGAGGAGTCACTGAAGCTTTCTTT. This gives the protein CASSLGQINRGVTEAFF.